What follows describes a single TCR beta chain. Looked up from germline, CDR1 is MNHEY and CDR2 is SMNVEV (reference sequence). CDR3 length: 14 residues. J gave up 1 base and V 6 bases, and 6 bases lay outside the gene matches. This record comes from a study of blood T cell repertoires in COVID-19. Some clones are missing from TCRdb's copy, which holds only in-frame ones; the method was immunoSEQ multiplex PCR. The sample comprises roughly 15,000 clones, around 87% of which are singletons, and 15% to 20% rests with the top ten. The material sequenced was peripheral blood. The V gene is TRBV27, the J gene TRBJ2-7; 7 bases align to TRBD2. The clonotype comes from a middle-aged man with active COVID-19. CDR3 amino acids: CASRSGTTSYEQYF. DNA for the CDR3: TGTGCCAGCAGGTCCGGGACTACTTCCTACGAGCAGTACTTC.